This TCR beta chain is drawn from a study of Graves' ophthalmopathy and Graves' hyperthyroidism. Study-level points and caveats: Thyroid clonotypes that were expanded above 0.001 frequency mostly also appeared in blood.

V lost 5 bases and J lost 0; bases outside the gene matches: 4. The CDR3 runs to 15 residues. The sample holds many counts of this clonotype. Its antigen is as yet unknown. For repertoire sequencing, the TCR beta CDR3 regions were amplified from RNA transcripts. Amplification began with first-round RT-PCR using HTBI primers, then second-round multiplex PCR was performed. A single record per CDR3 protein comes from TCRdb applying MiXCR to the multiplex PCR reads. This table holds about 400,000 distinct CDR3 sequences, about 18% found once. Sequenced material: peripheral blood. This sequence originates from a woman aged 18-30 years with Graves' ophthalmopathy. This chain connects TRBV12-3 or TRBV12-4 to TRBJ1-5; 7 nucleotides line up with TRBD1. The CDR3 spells CASSGTVHSNQPQHF. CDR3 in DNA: TGTGCCAGCAGTGGGACAGTCCATAGCAATCAGCCCCAGCATTTT.